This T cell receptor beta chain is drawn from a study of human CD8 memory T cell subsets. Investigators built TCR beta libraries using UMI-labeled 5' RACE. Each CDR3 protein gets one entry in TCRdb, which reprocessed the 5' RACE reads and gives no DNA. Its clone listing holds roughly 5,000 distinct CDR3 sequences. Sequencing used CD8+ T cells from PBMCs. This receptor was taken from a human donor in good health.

The chain's CDR3 is CASQTLAGTNEQFF. This chain connects TRBV6-1 to TRBJ2-1; TCRdb's assignment of TRBD2 cannot be checked, as there is no DNA. This CDR3 spans 14 amino acids. Germline V CDR1 and CDR2: MNHNS, SASEGT.